The T cell receptor (beta chain) under discussion was sequenced for a study of blood T cell repertoires in COVID-19. As for the study in general: Whether acute or convalescent, the COVID-19 samples came from the United States, Italy and Spain. In each case, the material was cDNA or gDNA derived from T cells, B-cell-depleted T cells, or PBMCs.

In the original analysis: Cell counts per sample came from amplifying reference gene primers. Libraries were prepared by immunoSEQ multiplex PCR; TCRdb keeps only in-frame clonotypes and omits some of them. V and J calls and clone size are those listed in that table; D and trimming were worked out from the DNA. The sample consists of some 220,000 clones, 80% to 90% of them appearing once. CDR1 MNHEY and CDR2 SVGAGI come from the germline V gene. The trim removed 2 bases at V and 4 bases at J, leaving 3 bases unmatched. CDR3 length: 15 residues. This clone was found once. The source material was peripheral blood. The source is a man aged 50-59 years with active or convalescent COVID-19. The chain couples TRBV6-5 to TRBJ2-4; 9 nucleotides line up with TRBD1. This chain's CDR3 is CASSYGTGWKNIQYF. CDR3 DNA sequence: TGTGCCAGCAGTTACGGGACAGGGTGGAAAAACATTCAGTACTTC.